This T cell receptor (beta chain) was obtained from a study of T-cell memory formation after mild COVID-19. Turning to the study itself: TCR clusters mostly belonged to single donors.

Each CDR3 protein is one row after TCRdb ran MiXCR on the 5' RACE reads. The sample holds about 110,000 distinct CDR3 sequences, over 15% seen once. The CDR3 consists of 16 residues. The germline V gene has CDR1 LGHNA and CDR2 YNFKEQ. V was cut by 5 bases and J by 0 bases, with 14 bases left in between. Study observations and caveats: CM and EM subsets held most contracting CD4+ clones; EMRA held CD8+ ones. A second wave expanding day 15 to 37 was CD4+-biased; contracting clones were balanced.

Comments on this clonotype: Its target is not known.

The specimen sequenced was PBMCs or a T cell subset sorted from them (not recorded which). The rearrangement joins TRBV4-2 to TRBJ1-5; D uncertain. The clonotype originates from a young man who had mild COVID-19 (a few samples of this study predate the infection). Cell type and time point are not known. The CDR3 DNA sequence: TGTGCCAGCAGCTCCCAAGGGCCCTATAGCAATCAGCCCCAGCATTTT. As protein: CASSSQGPYSNQPQHF.